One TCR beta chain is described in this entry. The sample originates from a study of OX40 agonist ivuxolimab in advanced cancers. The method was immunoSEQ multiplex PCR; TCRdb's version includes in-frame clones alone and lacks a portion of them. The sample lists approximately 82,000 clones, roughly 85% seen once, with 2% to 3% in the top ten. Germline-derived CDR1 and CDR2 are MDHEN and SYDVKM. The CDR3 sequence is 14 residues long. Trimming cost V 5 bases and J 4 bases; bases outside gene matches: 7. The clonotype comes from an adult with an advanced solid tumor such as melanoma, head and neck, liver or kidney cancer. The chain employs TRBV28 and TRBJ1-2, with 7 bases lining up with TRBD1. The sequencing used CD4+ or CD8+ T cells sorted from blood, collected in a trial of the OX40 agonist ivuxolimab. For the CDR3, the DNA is TGTGCCAGCAGTCCGCCGACAGGGTCCTATGGCTACACCTTC. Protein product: CASSPPTGSYGYTF.